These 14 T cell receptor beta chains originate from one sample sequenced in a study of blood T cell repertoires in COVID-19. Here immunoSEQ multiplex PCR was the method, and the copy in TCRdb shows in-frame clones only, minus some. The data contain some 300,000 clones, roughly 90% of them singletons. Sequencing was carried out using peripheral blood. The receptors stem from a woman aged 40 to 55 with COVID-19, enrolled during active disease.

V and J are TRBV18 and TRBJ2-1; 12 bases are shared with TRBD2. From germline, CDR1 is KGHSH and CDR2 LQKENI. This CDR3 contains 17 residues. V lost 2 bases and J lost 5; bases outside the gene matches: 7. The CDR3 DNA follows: TGTGCCAGCTCACCAATTCTAGCGGGAGGGCGGGACAATGAGCAGTTCTTC. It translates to CASSPILAGGRDNEQFF.

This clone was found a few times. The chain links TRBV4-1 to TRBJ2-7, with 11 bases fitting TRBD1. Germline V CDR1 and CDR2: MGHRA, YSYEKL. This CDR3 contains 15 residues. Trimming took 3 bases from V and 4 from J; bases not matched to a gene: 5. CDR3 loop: CASSHRTGGTYEQYF. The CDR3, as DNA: TGCGCCAGCAGCCACCGGACAGGGGGCACATACGAGCAGTACTTC.

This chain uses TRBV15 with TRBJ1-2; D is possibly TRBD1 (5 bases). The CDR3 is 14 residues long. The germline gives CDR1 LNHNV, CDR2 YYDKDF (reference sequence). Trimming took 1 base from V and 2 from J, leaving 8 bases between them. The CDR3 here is CATSRVAGNYGYTF. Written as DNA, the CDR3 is TGTGCCACCAGCAGAGTGGCAGGGAACTATGGCTACACCTTC.

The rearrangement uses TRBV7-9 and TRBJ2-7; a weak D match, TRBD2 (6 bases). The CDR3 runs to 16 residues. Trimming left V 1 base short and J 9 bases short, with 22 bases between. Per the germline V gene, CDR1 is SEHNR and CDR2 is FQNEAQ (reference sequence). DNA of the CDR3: TGTGCCAGCAGCTTAGATCCCGGAGGGGACTCATTAAGGCAGTACTTC. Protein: CASSLDPGGDSLRQYF.

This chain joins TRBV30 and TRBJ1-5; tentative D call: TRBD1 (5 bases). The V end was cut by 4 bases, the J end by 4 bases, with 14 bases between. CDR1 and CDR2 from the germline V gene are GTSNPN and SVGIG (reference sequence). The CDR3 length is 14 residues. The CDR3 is CAWKDRQPNQPQHF. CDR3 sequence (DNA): TGTGCCTGGAAGGATCGACAGCCTAATCAGCCCCAGCATTTT.

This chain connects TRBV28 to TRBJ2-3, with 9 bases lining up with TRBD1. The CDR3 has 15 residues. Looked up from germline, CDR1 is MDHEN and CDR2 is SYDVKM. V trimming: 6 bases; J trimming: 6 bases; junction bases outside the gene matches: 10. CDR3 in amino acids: CASSRTGQGSDTQYF. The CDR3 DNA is TGTGCCAGCAGCCGAACGGGACAGGGATCCGATACGCAGTATTTT.

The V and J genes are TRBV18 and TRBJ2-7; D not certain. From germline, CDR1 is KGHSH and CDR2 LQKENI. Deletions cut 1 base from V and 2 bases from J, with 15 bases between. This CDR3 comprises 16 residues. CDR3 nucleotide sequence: TGTGCCAGCTCACCACTGGATCCGGGTAATACCTACGAGCAGTACTTC. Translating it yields CASSPLDPGNTYEQYF.

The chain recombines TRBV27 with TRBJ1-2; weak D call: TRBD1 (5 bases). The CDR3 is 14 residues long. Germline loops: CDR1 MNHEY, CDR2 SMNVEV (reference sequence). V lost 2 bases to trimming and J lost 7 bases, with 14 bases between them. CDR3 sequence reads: CASSLTVQGSGYTF. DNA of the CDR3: TGTGCCAGCAGTTTAACCGTTCAGGGAAGTGGCTACACCTTC.

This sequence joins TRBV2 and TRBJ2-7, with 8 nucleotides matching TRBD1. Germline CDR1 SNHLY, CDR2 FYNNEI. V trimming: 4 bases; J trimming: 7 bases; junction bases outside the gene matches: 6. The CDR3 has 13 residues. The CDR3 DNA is TGTGCCAGCAGTGGGACAGGGCTCGGTGAGCAGTACTTC. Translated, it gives CASSGTGLGEQYF.

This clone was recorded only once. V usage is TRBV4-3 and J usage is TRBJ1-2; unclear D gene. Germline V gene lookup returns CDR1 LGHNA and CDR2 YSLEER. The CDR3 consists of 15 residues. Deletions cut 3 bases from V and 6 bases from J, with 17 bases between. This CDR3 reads CASSQDGSWENGYTF. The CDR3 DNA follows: TGCGCCAGCAGCCAGGACGGATCTTGGGAGAATGGCTACACCTTC.

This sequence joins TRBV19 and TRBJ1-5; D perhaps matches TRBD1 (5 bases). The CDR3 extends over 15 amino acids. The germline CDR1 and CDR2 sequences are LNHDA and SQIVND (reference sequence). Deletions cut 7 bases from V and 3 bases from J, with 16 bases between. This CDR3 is CASIPPGGVNQPQHF. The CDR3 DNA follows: TGTGCCAGTATTCCCCCAGGAGGGGTCAATCAGCCCCAGCATTTT.

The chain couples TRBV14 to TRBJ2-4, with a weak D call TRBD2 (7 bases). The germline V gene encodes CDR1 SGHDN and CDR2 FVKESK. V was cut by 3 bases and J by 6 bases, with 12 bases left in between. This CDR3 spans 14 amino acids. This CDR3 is CASSHPGGGNIQYF. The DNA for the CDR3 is TGTGCCAGCAGCCATCCGGGGGGCGGAAACATTCAGTACTTC. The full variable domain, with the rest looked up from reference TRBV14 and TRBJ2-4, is EAGVTQFPSHSVIEKGQTVTLRCDPISGHDNLYWYRRVMGKEIKFLLHFVKESKQDESGMPNNRFLAERTGGTYSTLKVQPAELEDSGVYFCASSHPGGGNIQYFGAGTRLSVL.

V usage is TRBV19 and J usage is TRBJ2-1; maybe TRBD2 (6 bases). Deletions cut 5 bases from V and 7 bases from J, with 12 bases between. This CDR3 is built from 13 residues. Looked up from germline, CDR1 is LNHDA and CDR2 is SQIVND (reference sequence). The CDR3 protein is CASSRWGENEQFF. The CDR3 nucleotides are TGTGCCAGTAGTCGCTGGGGGGAGAATGAGCAGTTCTTC.

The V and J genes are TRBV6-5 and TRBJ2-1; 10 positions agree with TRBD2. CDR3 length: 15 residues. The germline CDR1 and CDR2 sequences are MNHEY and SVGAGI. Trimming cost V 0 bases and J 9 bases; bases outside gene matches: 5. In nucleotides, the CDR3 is TGTGCCAGCAGTTACTCAGAGCGGGGGGGCGTTGAGCAGTTCTTC. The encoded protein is CASSYSERGGVEQFF.